The rows below give T cell receptor beta chains drawn from one sample of a study of T cells in Graves' hyperthyroidism and ophthalmopathy. TCRdb fed the multiplex PCR reads into MiXCR, producing one record per CDR3 protein. The data show under 350,000 distinct CDR3 sequences, approximately 15% seen once. The sequencing sample was made of blood. The receptor source for this set is a woman aged 60-70 years with Graves' ophthalmopathy. The CDR3 runs from the conserved cysteine through the conserved F or W. Each record gives: V gene, D gene, clone size, J gene, CDR3 length, CDR3 protein, CDR3 DNA. D genes are given only for firm matches. A clone size is listed for some rows: how often the clone was seen (once, few, many), or a class if it is expanded.

V gene: TRBV12-3/TRBV12-4; D gene: -; clone size: many; J gene: TRBJ1-1; CDR3 length: 13; CDR3 protein: CASSLRTNTEAFF; CDR3 DNA: TGTGCCAGCAGTTTAAGGACAAACACTGAAGCTTTCTTT
V gene: TRBV5-1; D gene: -; clone size: many; J gene: TRBJ1-1; CDR3 length: 16; CDR3 protein: CASSYQTVLGASEAFF; CDR3 DNA: TGCGCCAGCAGCTACCAGACGGTTCTTGGGGCATCTGAAGCTTTCTTT
V gene: TRBV12-5; D gene: TRBD1; clone size: -; J gene: TRBJ2-7; CDR3 length: 13; CDR3 protein: CASGSYRGGEQYF; CDR3 DNA: TGTGCTAGTGGTTCTTACAGGGGTGGAGAGCAGTACTTC
V gene: TRBV4-1; D gene: TRBD1; clone size: many; J gene: TRBJ2-5; CDR3 length: 17; CDR3 protein: CASSQHVGTGWGETQYF; CDR3 DNA: TGCGCCAGCAGCCAACACGTCGGGACAGGGTGGGGAGAGACCCAGTACTTC
V gene: TRBV30; D gene: TRBD1; clone size: many; J gene: TRBJ1-1; CDR3 length: 14; CDR3 protein: CAWSPTGGQRGAFF; CDR3 DNA: TGTGCCTGGAGTCCGACAGGGGGCCAAAGGGGTGCTTTCTTT
V gene: TRBV3-1; D gene: -; clone size: -; J gene: TRBJ1-1; CDR3 length: 16; CDR3 protein: CASSQSFRATTNEAFF; CDR3 DNA: TGTGCCAGCAGCCAAAGCTTCCGGGCCACAACCAATGAAGCTTTCTTT
V gene: TRBV9; D gene: -; clone size: -; J gene: TRBJ2-3; CDR3 length: 13; CDR3 protein: CASSETGQDTQYF; CDR3 DNA: TGTGCCAGCAGCGAAACAGGGCAGGATACGCAGTATTTT
V gene: TRBV4-3; D gene: -; clone size: many; J gene: TRBJ1-6; CDR3 length: 14; CDR3 protein: CASSQEAGSTPLHF; CDR3 DNA: TGCGCCAGCAGCCAAGAGGCAGGGAGTACACCCCTCCACTTT
V gene: TRBV12-3/TRBV12-4; D gene: TRBD1; clone size: few; J gene: TRBJ2-3; CDR3 length: 16; CDR3 protein: CASRPGQGKDTDTQYF; CDR3 DNA: TGTGCCAGCAGACCGGGACAGGGGAAGGACACAGATACGCAGTATTTT
V gene: TRBV27; D gene: -; clone size: few; J gene: TRBJ2-3; CDR3 length: 14; CDR3 protein: CASSLSLRTDTQYF; CDR3 DNA: TGTGCCAGCAGTTTATCCCTCCGGACAGATACGCAGTATTTT
V gene: TRBV5-1; D gene: -; clone size: many; J gene: TRBJ1-1; CDR3 length: 13; CDR3 protein: CASSEGQNTEAFF; CDR3 DNA: TGCGCCAGCAGCGAAGGACAAAACACTGAAGCTTTCTTT
V gene: TRBV6-1; D gene: -; clone size: many; J gene: TRBJ2-4; CDR3 length: 11; CDR3 protein: CASSELSIQYF; CDR3 DNA: TGTGCCAGCAGTGAACTAAGCATTCAGTACTTC
V gene: TRBV6-2/TRBV6-3; D gene: -; clone size: few; J gene: TRBJ1-1; CDR3 length: 16; CDR3 protein: CASSYPTGGGNTEAFF; CDR3 DNA: TGTGCCAGCAGTTACCCTACAGGCGGGGGGAACACTGAAGCTTTCTTT
V gene: TRBV11-2; D gene: -; clone size: many; J gene: TRBJ2-5; CDR3 length: 14; CDR3 protein: CASSLFARGETQYF; CDR3 DNA: TGTGCCAGCAGCTTATTCGCTCGAGGCGAGACCCAGTACTTC
V gene: TRBV5-1; D gene: -; clone size: many; J gene: TRBJ1-1; CDR3 length: 13; CDR3 protein: CASSFRLNTEAFF; CDR3 DNA: TGCGCCAGCAGCTTTCGACTGAACACTGAAGCTTTCTTT
V gene: TRBV9; D gene: -; clone size: many; J gene: TRBJ1-1; CDR3 length: 13; CDR3 protein: CASSTDIWTEAFF; CDR3 DNA: TGTGCCAGCAGCACCGACATTTGGACTGAAGCTTTCTTT
V gene: TRBV19; D gene: -; clone size: many; J gene: TRBJ1-1; CDR3 length: 17; CDR3 protein: CASTPMWGPRLNTEAFF; CDR3 DNA: TGTGCCAGTACCCCAATGTGGGGGCCCCGTTTGAACACTGAAGCTTTCTTT
V gene: TRBV24-1; D gene: TRBD2; clone size: many; J gene: TRBJ2-1; CDR3 length: 16; CDR3 protein: CATSDLSGRSYNEQFF; CDR3 DNA: TGTGCCACCAGTGATCTAAGCGGGAGGTCCTACAATGAGCAGTTCTTC
V gene: TRBV28; D gene: -; clone size: many; J gene: TRBJ2-7; CDR3 length: 15; CDR3 protein: CASSGGGGVPYEQYF; CDR3 DNA: TGTGCCAGCAGTGGGGGAGGGGGGGTACCCTACGAGCAGTACTTC
V gene: TRBV2; D gene: -; clone size: many; J gene: TRBJ2-7; CDR3 length: 13; CDR3 protein: CASNGESSYEQYF; CDR3 DNA: TGTGCCAGCAATGGCGAAAGCTCCTACGAGCAGTACTTC